These 20 T cell receptor beta chains originate from one sample sequenced in a study of T cell repertoires in cytomegalovirus infection. Each CDR3 protein is one row after TCRdb ran MiXCR on the reads. The sample holds 680,000 or so distinct CDR3 sequences, roughly 36% seen once. These receptors' antigens are unknown. The source was cultured PBMCs, collected from culture after CMV antigen stimulation. The receptors stem from a human donor in good health (CMV status not recorded). Some clones in this sample may be carry-over from other donors' samples.

The chain uses TRBV7-9 and TRBJ1-3; D not certain. Trimming stripped 5 bases from V and 16 bases from J, with 24 bases between. The CDR3 runs to 14 residues. The V gene's germline CDR1 is SEHNR and CDR2 FQNEAQ (reference sequence). Here the CDR3 reads CASSRIYPGPEAYF. The CDR3, as DNA: TGTGCCAGCAGCAGAATTTACCCCGGACCTGAGGCCTATTTT. Looking up the rest from reference TRBV7-9 and TRBJ1-3 gives the full variable domain: DTGVSQNPRHKITKRGQNVTFRCDPISEHNRLYWYRQTLGQGPEFLTYFQNEAQLEKSRLLSDRFSAERPKGSFSTLEIQRTEQGDSAMYLCASSRIYPGPEAYFGEGSWLTVV.

The V call is TRBV6-1, the J call TRBJ2-3, with a tentative D call TRBD2 (5 bases). CDR3 length: 12 residues. Trimming removed 9 bases from V and 8 bases from J, with 15 bases in between. CDR1 MNHNS and CDR2 SASEGT come from the germline V gene. The CDR3, as DNA: TGTGCCAGTTTAGGCGGGTCAGGTACGCAGTATTTT. It is translated as CASLGGSGTQYF.

This clonotype was detected ten times or more. This sequence joins TRBV12-3 or TRBV12-4 and TRBJ1-3, with D perhaps TRBD1 (5 bases). This CDR3 has 15 residues. Trimming removed 5 bases at V and 0 bases at J, with 11 bases between. CDR3 sequence (DNA): TGTGCCAGCAGTCACACCAGGGACTCTGGAAACACCATATATTTT. Translation: CASSHTRDSGNTIYF.

Worth noting for this clonotype: A much more abundant neighbour one base away suggests this may be a read error. The rearrangement joins TRBV7-9 to TRBJ2-7; tentatively, D is TRBD1 or TRBD2 (5 bases each). Trimming stripped 7 bases from V and 9 bases from J, with 28 bases between. The CDR3 length is 16 residues. The V gene's germline CDR1 is SEHNR and CDR2 FQNEAQ (reference sequence). This chain's CDR3 is CASTAEWGSLSDGQYF. The CDR3 nucleotides read TGTGCCAGCACAGCGGAGTGGGGGAGTCTTAGCGACGGGCAGTACTTC.

This clonotype was seen a few times. The chain carries TRBV20-1 and TRBJ2-1; tentatively, D is TRBD2 (6 bases). CDR1 and CDR2 (germline): DFQATT, SNEGSKA (reference sequence). The CDR3 totals 17 residues. Trimming shortened V by 1 base and J by 3 bases, and 19 bases separated the two germline ends. Here the CDR3 DNA reads TGCAGTGCTAGAGGTCTAGGCCGGGGGACCCTCTACAATGAGCAGTTCTTC. Translation gives CSARGLGRGTLYNEQFF.

This clonotype was observed at least ten times. The genes are TRBV7-2 and TRBJ2-5; no clear D. With 0 bases removed from V and 4 bases from J, the gap between germline ends came to 12 bases. This CDR3 comprises 15 residues. Germline V lookup: CDR1 SGHTA, CDR2 FQGNSA. The CDR3 DNA follows: TGTGCCAGCAGCTTAGCGGGTTCCCTCCCAGAGACCCAGTACTTC. Protein product: CASSLAGSLPETQYF.

This clonotype was seen a handful of times. This chain joins TRBV7-8 and TRBJ2-6; a possible D gene is TRBD2 (5 bases). Germline loops: CDR1 SGHVS, CDR2 FQNEAQ. The CDR3 is 16 residues long. The V end lost 1 base, the J end lost 2 bases, and 9 bases lay between the germline ends. The CDR3: CASSLGWGAGANVLTF. Here the CDR3 DNA reads TGTGCCAGCAGCTTAGGATGGGGAGCTGGGGCCAACGTCCTGACTTTC.

This clonotype occurred a few times. The V gene is TRBV6-2 or TRBV6-3, the J gene TRBJ2-1; 12 nucleotides line up with TRBD1. The junction had 11 bases not matched to a gene; V was cut back by 4 bases and J by 7 bases. The CDR3 consists of 17 residues. From germline, CDR1 is MNHEY and CDR2 SVGEGT. The CDR3 spells CASSWAPPGQGANEQFF. The CDR3 DNA sequence: TGTGCCAGCAGTTGGGCCCCCCCGGGACAGGGGGCGAATGAGCAGTTCTTC.

The chain combines TRBV7-9 with TRBJ2-1, with 12 bases that match TRBD2. This CDR3 has 17 amino acids. Looked up from germline, CDR1 is SEHNR and CDR2 is FQNEAQ (reference sequence). Losses at the gene ends were 1 base for V and 8 bases for J; bases not matched to a gene: 9. For the CDR3, the DNA is TGTGCCAGCAGCTTAGGAAGGACTAGCGGGACGAATGATGAGCAGTTCTTC. Translated, it gives CASSLGRTSGTNDEQFF.

The sample holds a few counts of this clonotype. The V gene is TRBV7-2, the J gene TRBJ1-5; possible D gene TRBD1, 5 bases. The V end lost 4 bases, the J end lost 4 bases, and 11 bases lay between the germline ends. Per germline, CDR1 SGHTA and CDR2 FQGNSA. CDR3 size: 14 residues. The CDR3 DNA reads TGTGCCAGCAGCTCTTGGGACGGAAATCAGCCCCAGCATTTT. Its protein product is CASSSWDGNQPQHF. The full variable domain, in which reference TRBV7-2 and TRBJ1-5 provide the parts outside the CDR3, is GAGVSQSPSNKVTEKGKDVELRCDPISGHTALYWYRQSLGQGLEFLIYFQGNSAPDKSGLPSDRFSAERTGGSVSTLTIQRTQQEDSAVYLCASSSWDGNQPQHFGDGTRLSIL.

The sample holds many counts of this clonotype. A junction boundary mismatches the germline segment, possibly from a read error. This chain links TRBV5-1 with TRBJ2-3; 8 nucleotides align to TRBD2. The CDR3 has 15 residues. From germline, CDR1 is SGHRS and CDR2 YFSETQ. Written as DNA, the CDR3 is TGTGCCAGCAGCTTCGGCGGGAGGAGGACAGATACGCAGTATTTT. Its protein is CASSFGGRRTDTQYF.

The chain uses TRBV27 and TRBJ2-1, with TRBD2 matching over 7 bases. CDR3 size: 14 residues. CDR1 and CDR2 from the germline V gene are MNHEY and SMNVEV (reference sequence). Germline trimming cut 5 bases from V and 5 bases from J; bases unmatched to any gene: 6. CDR3 DNA sequence: TGTGCCAGCAGTGAGGCGGGAGTTAACAATGAGCAGTTCTTC. Encoded protein: CASSEAGVNNEQFF.

Many counts were recorded for this clonotype. This chain joins TRBV7-2 and TRBJ1-5, with D uncertain. The germline V gene has CDR1 SGHTA and CDR2 FQGNSA. V was pared by 5 bases and J by 4 bases, with 12 bases between. The length of the CDR3 is 14 residues. The CDR3, as DNA: TGTGCCAGCAGCCTACCCGGGTGGAATCAGCCCCAGCATTTT. Amino acids: CASSLPGWNQPQHF. Based on the CDR3 plus reference TRBV7-2 and TRBJ1-5, the full variable domain is GAGVSQSPSNKVTEKGKDVELRCDPISGHTALYWYRQSLGQGLEFLIYFQGNSAPDKSGLPSDRFSAERTGGSVSTLTIQRTQQEDSAVYLCASSLPGWNQPQHFGDGTRLSIL.

This clonotype was seen only a few times. V is TRBV7-2 and J is TRBJ2-2; 9 bases are shared with TRBD2. This CDR3 contains 17 residues. CDR1 is SGHTA and CDR2 is FQGNSA in the germline V gene. V was pared by 5 bases and J by 7 bases, with 14 bases of the junction left unmatched. In DNA, the CDR3 is TGTGCCAGCAGCCCTCTCTTAGCGGGAGTACATAGCGGGGAGCTGTTTTTT. It is translated as CASSPLLAGVHSGELFF.

This clonotype was observed once. The DNA for the CDR3 is TGTGCCAGCAGCTCAAGACTAGCGGGGGATCGTCCGTTCTTC. Translation: CASSSRLAGDRPFF. The chain combines TRBV7-2 with TRBJ2-1; 12 bases are a match to TRBD2. With 4 bases clipped from V and 15 bases from J, the junction kept 10 bases outside the gene matches. There are 14 residues in the CDR3. The germline V gene encodes CDR1 SGHTA and CDR2 FQGNSA.

V and J are TRBV12-3 or TRBV12-4 and TRBJ1-4, with 7 bases fitting TRBD1. The junction had 6 bases not matched to a gene; V was cut back by 8 bases and J by 3 bases. This CDR3 region has 14 residues. The DNA of the CDR3 is TGTGCCAGCTCCCAGGGGGGACCTAATGAAAAACTGTTTTTT. Its translation is CASSQGGPNEKLFF.

The CDR3: CASSPTGVRSGELFF. In nucleotides, the CDR3 is TGTGCCAGCAGCCCGACAGGGGTTAGGTCCGGGGAGCTGTTTTTT. The chain is built from TRBV4-2 and TRBJ2-2; 8 bases fit TRBD1. After removal of 4 bases from V and 6 bases from J, the junction contained 7 bases not matched to a gene. This CDR3 contains 15 residues. Looked up from germline, CDR1 is LGHNA and CDR2 is YNFKEQ.

In this sample, this clonotype turned up a few times. This chain joins TRBV7-2 and TRBJ2-7, with 7 bases lining up with TRBD1. The V segment lost 5 bases and the J segment 2 bases; nucleotides outside the gene matches: 9. Germline CDR1 is SGHTA and CDR2 is FQGNSA. CDR3 length: 15 residues. CDR3 protein: CASSRGLGGAYEQYF. CDR3 DNA: TGTGCCAGCAGCAGGGGGCTAGGCGGAGCCTACGAGCAGTACTTC.

This clonotype was seen only a few times. The CDR3 loop is CASSGQGDFSNQPQHF. CDR3 in DNA: TGTGCCAGTAGTGGTCAGGGTGATTTTAGCAATCAGCCCCAGCATTTT. The chain combines TRBV19 with TRBJ1-5, with D possibly being TRBD1 (5 bases). Germline CDR1 LNHDA, CDR2 SQIVND (reference sequence). Trimming took off 5 bases at V and 0 bases at J, with 14 bases between the two ends. This CDR3 has 16 residues.

J is TRBJ2-4 and V is TRBV4-3; 12 bases are shared with TRBD2. Germline V gene sequence: CDR1 LGHNA, CDR2 YSLEER. V lost 1 base to trimming and J lost 4 bases; unmatched junction nucleotides: 2. The CDR3 consists of 16 residues. CDR3 region: CASSQGTSGTKNIQYF. CDR3 nucleotide sequence: TGCGCCAGCAGCCAAGGGACTAGCGGGACTAAAAACATTCAGTACTTC.